A few counts support the clone carrying this T cell receptor (beta chain). This CDR3 is missing its conserved last phenylalanine or tryptophan, likely due to a read error. The DNA is omitted, as the CDR3 cannot be located on it reliably, and the CDR3 follows TCRdb's listing. The CDR3 length equals 11 residues, ends included. CDR1 SGHAT and CDR2 FQNNGV come from the germline V gene. The record originates from a study of cytomegalovirus exposure and HLA in healthy donors. Measured with immunoSEQ multiplex PCR; TCRdb has only the in-frame clones, and not every one. Seen here are 150,000 to 180,000 clones, approximately 86% observed once, and the top ten hold 20% to 25%.

The source is a young man in good health and CMV-seropositive. Sequenced: PBMCs. This rearrangement joins TRBV11-2 to TRBJ1-2; the table assigns TRBD1, which was not confirmed against the DNA. The CDR3 loop reads CASSHFAGTSY.